This TCR beta chain was identified in a study of glioma-infiltrating T cells after dendritic cell vaccination. Study in general: The vaccine used monocyte-derived dendritic cells pulsed overnight with autologous tumor lysate. Three intradermal dendritic cell vaccine injections were given every two weeks.

With 3 bases removed from V and 9 bases from J, the gap between germline ends came to 12 bases. Germline CDR1 reads LNHDA; CDR2 reads SQIVND (reference sequence). The CDR3 is 13 amino acids. Time point in this sample: after dendritic cell vaccination, including at tumor progression/relapse. Selection required adequate fresh-frozen tumor tissue plus more than two years' survival data. Primers: 60 V beta forward and 13 J beta reverse. Assay: immunoSEQ multiplex PCR; the TCRdb copy retains only in-frame clones and omits some. The sample consists of about 82,000 clones, around 83% of them appearing once. Sequencing was performed on blood, taken after dendritic cell vaccination. The chain uses TRBV19 and TRBJ2-1; D unclear. The source is a human donor with glioblastoma. This CDR3 reads CASSMGLLGEQFF. CDR3 nucleotide sequence: TGTGCCAGTAGTATGGGCCTTTTGGGTGAGCAGTTCTTC.